This entry is about one T cell receptor (beta chain). With V trimmed by 4 bases and J by 5 bases, 13 bases remained unmatched. The CDR3 consists of 16 residues. Germline V gives CDR1 SGDLS, CDR2 YYNGEE. The sample belongs to a study of early stage breast cancer tumors. Overall study context: Of roughly 17 invasive breast tumors, about a dozen were hormone receptor-positive, HER2-negative.

TCRdb's table, derived via immunoSEQ multiplex PCR, lists solely in-frame clones and lacks some. The sample includes 25,000 to 30,000 clones, approximately 80% of them seen just once. This TCR derives from a person between 55 and 69 years old with breast cancer. The chain links TRBV9 to TRBJ1-2, with 8 nucleotides matching TRBD1. The sequenced sample consisted of blood. The CDR3 protein is CASSQSQGARGYGYTF. The CDR3 nucleotides read TGTGCCAGCAGCCAATCGCAGGGGGCGCGAGGGTATGGCTACACCTTC.